This TCR beta chain was observed in a study of human T cells and chemical hapten exposure. After removal of 3 bases from V and 8 bases from J, the junction contained 3 bases not matched to a gene. CDR1 MNHNS and CDR2 SASEGT come from the germline V gene. CDR3 size: 13 residues. This clonotype was observed at least ten times. One entry per CDR3 protein results from TCRdb running MiXCR on the RACE reads. The data contain tens of thousands of distinct CDR3 sequences, 10% to 15% of them singletons. Time point described: pre-sensitization, week 0. Regarding treatment: therapeutic diphenylcyclopropenone sensitization with weekly scalp DPC. Whole blood, unfractionated, served as the material for total RNA extraction.

The clonotype comes from a woman aged 40-49 years with alopecia areata. Some clones in this sample may be carry-over from other donors' samples. The V gene is TRBV6-1, the J gene TRBJ2-4; the match to TRBD2 covers 8 bases. Sample: whole blood, taken in connection with sensitization to the hapten diphenylcyclopropenone (DPC). For the CDR3, the DNA is TGTGCCAGCAGTGACGGGAGGGCCGACATTCAGTACTTC. It is translated as CASSDGRADIQYF.